What follows are 8 T cell receptor beta chains derived from one specimen sequenced in a study of human T cells and chemical hapten exposure. Time point of the sample: patch test 2, 6 weeks after DPC sensitization. Stated treatment: therapeutic diphenylcyclopropenone sensitization with weekly scalp DPC. TCRdb ran MiXCR on the RACE reads and lists one entry per CDR3 protein. The repertoire has about 89,000 distinct CDR3 sequences, approximately 10% of them found once; the top ten carry around 2.1%. The material was whole blood, obtained in connection with sensitization to the hapten diphenylcyclopropenone (DPC). Receptors originate from a man between 35 and 55 years old with alopecia areata. Some clones in this sample may be carry-over from other donors' samples.

The chain couples TRBV6-5 to TRBJ1-1; D is undetermined. The CDR3 has 15 residues. Trimming removed 7 bases at V and 6 bases at J, with 21 bases between. Per germline, CDR1 MNHEY and CDR2 SVGAGI. The CDR3 DNA sequence: TGTGCCAGCACCGATATGACACTTCCCCGATCTGAAGCTTTCTTT. Residues: CASTDMTLPRSEAFF.

The chain joins TRBV29-1 to TRBJ2-6, with D tentatively TRBD1 (6 bases). Trimming took 5 bases from V and 2 from J, leaving 7 bases between them. This CDR3 contains 13 residues. CDR1 is SQVTM and CDR2 is ANQGSEA in the germline V gene. DNA of the CDR3: TGCAGCGTTTGGGACACTGGGGCCAACGTCCTGACTTTC. The encoded protein is CSVWDTGANVLTF.

This clonotype was recorded a few times. The V gene is TRBV12-3 or TRBV12-4, the J gene TRBJ1-2; TRBD1 matches at 9 bases. The CDR3 loop spans 14 amino acids. V trimming: 5 bases; J trimming: 6 bases; junction bases outside the gene matches: 7. The DNA of the CDR3 is TGTGCCAGCAGTCCGGGACAGGGTCGAGATGGCTACACCTTC. As protein: CASSPGQGRDGYTF.

There are a few counts of this clonotype. The chain couples TRBV28 to TRBJ2-7; 7 positions agree with TRBD1. Germline trimming cut 10 bases from V and 4 bases from J; bases unmatched to any gene: 13. The V gene's germline CDR1 is MDHEN and CDR2 SYDVKM. This CDR3 spans 14 amino acids. The CDR3 DNA is TGTGCCACCAGGACAGGCTCGATAGGGTACGAGCAGTACTTC. Translated: CATRTGSIGYEQYF.

The chain recombines TRBV4-1 with TRBJ2-3; 7 nucleotides match TRBD2. With 2 bases clipped from V and 4 bases from J, the junction kept 6 bases outside the gene matches. From germline, CDR1 is MGHRA and CDR2 YSYEKL. This CDR3 region has 15 residues. For the CDR3, the DNA is TGCGCCAGCAGCCAATCACCAGGGAGGGCAGATACGCAGTATTTT. This gives the protein CASSQSPGRADTQYF.

In its sample, this clonotype was seen many times. The rearrangement links TRBV14 to TRBJ1-1, with D perhaps matching TRBD1 (6 bases). The germline CDR1 and CDR2 sequences are SGHDN and FVKESK. Trimming pared 8 bases from V and 0 bases from J, leaving 16 bases between. The CDR3 is 15 residues long. The CDR3 region is CASGRSGHLNTEAFF. CDR3 nucleotides: TGTGCCAGCGGCCGCTCGGGACATTTGAACACTGAAGCTTTCTTT. Drawing the rest from reference TRBV14 and TRBJ1-1, the complete variable domain is EAGVTQFPSHSVIEKGQTVTLRCDPISGHDNLYWYRRVMGKEIKFLLHFVKESKQDESGMPNNRFLAERTGGTYSTLKVQPAELEDSGVYFCASGRSGHLNTEAFFGQGTRLTVV.

This chain joins TRBV27 and TRBJ2-3; possibly TRBD2 for D (5 bases). Trimming removed 7 bases at V and 2 bases at J, with 13 bases between. CDR3 length: 14 amino acids. Germline V CDR1 and CDR2: MNHEY, SMNVEV (reference sequence). The CDR3 spells CASTLGRATDTQYF. CDR3 DNA: TGTGCCAGCACCCTTGGGAGAGCCACAGATACGCAGTATTTT.

This clonotype was detected only a few times. This sequence joins TRBV6-2 or TRBV6-3 and TRBJ2-5; 9 bases agree with TRBD1. The CDR3 runs 15 residues. Germline values: CDR1 MNHEY, CDR2 SVGEGT. The trim removed 6 bases at V and 2 bases at J, leaving 7 bases unmatched. The CDR3 region is CASRDRGTPQETQYF. DNA for the CDR3: TGTGCCAGCAGGGACAGGGGTACCCCTCAAGAGACCCAGTACTTC.